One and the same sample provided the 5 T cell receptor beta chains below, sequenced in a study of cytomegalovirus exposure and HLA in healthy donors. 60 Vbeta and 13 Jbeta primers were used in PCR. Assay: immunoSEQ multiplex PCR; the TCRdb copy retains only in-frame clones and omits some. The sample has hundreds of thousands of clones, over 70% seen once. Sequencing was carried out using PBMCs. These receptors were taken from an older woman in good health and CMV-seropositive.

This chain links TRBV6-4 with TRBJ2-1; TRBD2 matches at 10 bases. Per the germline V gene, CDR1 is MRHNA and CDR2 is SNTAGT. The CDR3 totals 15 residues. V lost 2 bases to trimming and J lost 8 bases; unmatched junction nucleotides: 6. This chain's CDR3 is CASSDVTSGHDEQFF. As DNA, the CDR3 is TGTGCCAGCAGTGACGTGACTAGCGGGCACGATGAGCAGTTCTTC.

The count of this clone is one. DNA for the CDR3: TGTGCCAGCAGTAACCTAAATCAGCCCCAGCATTTT. Translated, it gives CASSNLNQPQHF. The V gene is TRBV28, the J gene TRBJ1-5, with D unresolved. Germline CDR1 is MDHEN and CDR2 is SYDVKM. The CDR3 loop spans 12 amino acids. Trimming cost V 5 bases and J 4 bases, with 6 bases left between them.

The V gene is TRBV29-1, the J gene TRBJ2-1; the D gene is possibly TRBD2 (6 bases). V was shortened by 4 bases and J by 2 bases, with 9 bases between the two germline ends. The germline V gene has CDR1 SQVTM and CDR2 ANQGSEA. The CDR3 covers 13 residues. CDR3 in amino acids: CSVGGDPYNEQFF. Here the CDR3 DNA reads TGCAGCGTTGGGGGGGATCCCTACAATGAGCAGTTCTTC.

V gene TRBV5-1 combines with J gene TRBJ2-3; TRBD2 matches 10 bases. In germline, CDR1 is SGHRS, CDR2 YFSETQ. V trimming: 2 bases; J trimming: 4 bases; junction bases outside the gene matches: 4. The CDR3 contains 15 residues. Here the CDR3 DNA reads TGCGCCAGCAGCTTAGCTAGCGGGGGAGCAGATACGCAGTATTTT. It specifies CASSLASGGADTQYF.

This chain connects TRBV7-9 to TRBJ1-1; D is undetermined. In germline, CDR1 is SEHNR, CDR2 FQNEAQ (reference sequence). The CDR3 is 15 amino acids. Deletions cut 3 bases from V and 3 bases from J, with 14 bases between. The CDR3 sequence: CASSLEAGADTEAFF. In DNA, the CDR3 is TGTGCCAGCAGCTTGGAAGCGGGCGCGGACACTGAAGCTTTCTTT.